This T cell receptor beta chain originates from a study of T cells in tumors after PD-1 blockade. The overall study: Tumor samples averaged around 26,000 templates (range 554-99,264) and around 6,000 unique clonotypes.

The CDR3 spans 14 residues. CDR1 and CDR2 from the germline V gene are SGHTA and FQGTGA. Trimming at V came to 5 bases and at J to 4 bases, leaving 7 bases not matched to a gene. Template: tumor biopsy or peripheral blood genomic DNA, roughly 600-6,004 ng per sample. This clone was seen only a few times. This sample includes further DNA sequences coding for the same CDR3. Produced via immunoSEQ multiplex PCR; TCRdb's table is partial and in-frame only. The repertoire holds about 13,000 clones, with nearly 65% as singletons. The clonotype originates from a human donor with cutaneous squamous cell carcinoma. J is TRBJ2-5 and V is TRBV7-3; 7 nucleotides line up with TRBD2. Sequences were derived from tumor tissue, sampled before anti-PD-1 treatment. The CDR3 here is CASSPHGGGETQYF. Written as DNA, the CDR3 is TGTGCCAGCAGCCCTCATGGGGGGGGAGAGACCCAGTACTTC. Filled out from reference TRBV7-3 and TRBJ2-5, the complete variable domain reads GAGVSQTPSNKVTEKGKYVELRCDPISGHTALYWYRQSLGQGPEFLIYFQGTGAADDSGLPNDRFFAVRPEGSVSTLKIQRTERGDSAVYLCASSPHGGGETQYFGPGTRLLVL.